This passage covers 8 T cell receptor beta chains from one sample sequenced in a study of cytomegalovirus exposure and HLA in healthy donors. Primers for the PCR totalled 60 Vbeta and 13 Jbeta. Sequenced by immunoSEQ multiplex PCR; TCRdb stores in-frame clones only, minus some. The table has about 150,000 clones, around two thirds seen once. Material: PBMCs. Source of these receptors: a woman between 18 and 29 years old in good health and CMV-seronegative.

The V call is TRBV2, the J call TRBJ1-1, with D possibly TRBD1 on 5 matching bases. This CDR3 contains 13 residues. Germline V gene data show CDR1 as SNHLY and CDR2 as FYNNEI. Trimming took off 3 bases at V and 1 base at J, with 6 bases between the two ends. The CDR3 coding sequence is TGTGCCAGCAGTGACAGGGAGAACACTGAAGCTTTCTTT. Translation gives CASSDRENTEAFF.

The gene calls are TRBV9 and TRBJ2-1, with D possibly being TRBD1 (5 bases). Trimming stripped 1 base from V and 4 bases from J, with 12 bases between. The CDR3 has 15 residues. The germline V gene has CDR1 SGDLS and CDR2 YYNGEE. The CDR3 DNA reads TGTGCCAGCAGCGTAAGGGGTCTCCCGTACAATGAGCAGTTCTTC. This gives the protein CASSVRGLPYNEQFF.

The CDR3 region has the DNA TGTGCCAGCAGTTTTACGGGGGGGGGCCAGCCCCAGCATTTT. It translates to CASSFTGGGQPQHF. The chain is built from TRBV28 and TRBJ1-5, with a possible D match to TRBD1 (6 bases). The V and J ends lost 3 bases and 7 bases respectively, with 13 bases between them. The CDR3 spans 14 residues. CDR1 and CDR2 from the germline V gene are MDHEN and SYDVKM.

The table lists this clone with a few counts. The J gene is TRBJ2-7, the V gene TRBV4-3; 8 bases fit TRBD2. CDR3 length: 15 residues. V was pared by 1 base and J by 3 bases, with 5 bases of the junction left unmatched. Per germline, CDR1 LGHNA and CDR2 YSLEER. CDR3 in amino acids: CASSQGRGESYEQYF. As DNA, the CDR3 is TGCGCCAGCAGCCAAGGGCGGGGGGAAAGCTACGAGCAGTACTTC.

V and J are TRBV5-1 and TRBJ2-3; perhaps TRBD1 as D (5 bases). Germline V gives CDR1 SGHRS, CDR2 YFSETQ. The CDR3 runs to 14 residues. V was shortened by 0 bases and J by 3 bases, with 8 bases between the two germline ends. CDR3 region: CASSLEGPTDTQYF. DNA for the CDR3: TGCGCCAGCAGCTTGGAGGGGCCGACAGATACGCAGTATTTT.

The genes are TRBV10-3 and TRBJ2-3; TRBD1 might be the D (6 bases). The CDR3 extends over 16 amino acids. The V gene's germline CDR1 is ENHRY and CDR2 SYGVKD. Trimming shortened V by 3 bases and J by 1 base, and 14 bases separated the two germline ends. CDR3 loop: CAISDGQRGGTDTQYF. CDR3 nucleotide sequence: TGTGCCATCAGTGACGGACAGCGTGGGGGCACAGATACGCAGTATTTT.

This clone was observed a handful of times. The J gene is TRBJ1-1, the V gene TRBV7-9; 9 bases line up with TRBD1. The CDR3 contains 14 residues. Germline lookup yields CDR1 SEHNR and CDR2 FQNEAQ (reference sequence). The J segment lost 7 bases and the V segment lost 6 bases, leaving 9 bases of the junction unmatched. CDR3 amino acids: CASSLQGQGDEAFF. CDR3 sequence (DNA): TGTGCCAGCAGTCTTCAGGGACAGGGAGATGAAGCTTTCTTT.

V gene TRBV14 combines with J gene TRBJ2-5; D not certain. CDR3 length: 15 amino acids. Germline CDR1 and CDR2: SGHDN and FVKESK. Trimming pared 4 bases from V and 1 base from J, leaving 13 bases between. CDR3 bases: TGTGCCAGCAGCCTCCGAGGTGCTTTCCAAGAGACCCAGTACTTC. It codes for CASSLRGAFQETQYF.